Shown below are 22 T cell receptor beta chains from a single sample sequenced in a study of blood T cell repertoires in COVID-19. This table comes from immunoSEQ multiplex PCR, and its TCRdb copy is limited to in-frame clones, with some not included. Counted here are 310,000 or so clones, around 84% occurring once; the ten biggest clones make up more than 9%. The sequenced material came from PBMCs or T cells enriched from blood (not recorded which). Receptors originate from a young woman who had recovered from COVID-19.

V gene TRBV28 combines with J gene TRBJ2-3, with D unclear. This CDR3 is 14 amino acids long. Looked up from germline, CDR1 is MDHEN and CDR2 is SYDVKM. V was clipped by 4 bases and J by 3 bases, with 11 bases between them. In nucleotides, the CDR3 is TGTGCCAGCAGTTACCCCCGTCGGACAGATACGCAGTATTTT. Translation: CASSYPRRTDTQYF.

V usage is TRBV19 and J usage is TRBJ1-2; D is possibly TRBD1 (5 bases). Germline V CDR1 and CDR2: LNHDA, SQIVND (reference sequence). The CDR3 consists of 13 residues. V was cut by 5 bases and J by 5 bases, with 12 bases left in between. The DNA for the CDR3 is TGTGCCAGTAGTGTGACCCACAGGTATGGCTACACCTTC. Residues: CASSVTHRYGYTF.

The chain combines TRBV30 with TRBJ2-3; 8 nucleotides align to TRBD2. CDR1 GTSNPN and CDR2 SVGIG come from the germline V gene (reference sequence). There are 17 residues in the CDR3. The V gene end was trimmed by 4 bases and the J gene end by 0 bases; junction bases not matched to a gene: 12. CDR3 loop: CAWKSRGGRWSTDTQYF. The CDR3 DNA is TGTGCCTGGAAGTCAAGAGGCGGGAGGTGGAGCACAGATACGCAGTATTTT.

This clone was seen a single time. The chain recombines TRBV27 with TRBJ2-5; tentative D call: TRBD1 (6 bases). V was pared by 0 bases and J by 2 bases, with 7 bases between. The CDR3 sequence is 14 residues long. The germline CDR1 and CDR2 sequences are MNHEY and SMNVEV (reference sequence). The CDR3 nucleotides read TGTGCCAGCAGTTTATCCGGGACACAAGAGACCCAGTACTTC. Translating gives CASSLSGTQETQYF.

This sequence joins TRBV28 and TRBJ2-7, with D perhaps TRBD2 (5 bases). From germline, CDR1 is MDHEN and CDR2 SYDVKM. The germline V and J ends were trimmed by 7 bases and 5 bases, with 12 bases remaining between them. This CDR3 region has 12 residues. The CDR3 DNA sequence: TGTGCCAGCACTGGACTTAGGGACGAGCAGTACTTC. Its protein is CASTGLRDEQYF.

V is TRBV28 and J is TRBJ2-2, with a possible D match to TRBD1 (5 bases). This CDR3 contains 14 residues. CDR1 is MDHEN, CDR2 SYDVKM, per germline. V lost 6 bases and J lost 1, with 9 bases in between. CDR3 nucleotides: TGTGCCAGCAGCCGAGGACAGAACACCGGGGAGCTGTTTTTT. Translating it yields CASSRGQNTGELFF.

The J gene is TRBJ2-7, the V gene TRBV4-1; 8 bases are shared with TRBD1. This CDR3 has 18 amino acids. V trimming: 3 bases; J trimming: 0 bases; junction bases outside the gene matches: 13. Germline-derived CDR1 and CDR2 are MGHRA and YSYEKL. CDR3 sequence: CASSQKKLPGQDSYEQYF. DNA of the CDR3: TGCGCCAGCAGCCAGAAGAAATTACCGGGACAGGACTCCTACGAGCAGTACTTC.

This chain joins TRBV25-1 and TRBJ1-1; possibly TRBD1 for D (5 bases). V lost 5 bases and J lost 6, with 13 bases in between. This CDR3 has 13 amino acids. In germline, CDR1 is MGHDK, CDR2 SYGVNS. The CDR3 nucleotides read TGTGCCAGCAGTACGGAGGGGTGGTCTGAAGCTTTCTTT. It is translated as CASSTEGWSEAFF.

This clone has only one observation. V usage is TRBV6-5 and J usage is TRBJ2-1, with 8 bases identical to TRBD2. The CDR3 runs to 15 residues. With V trimmed by 3 bases and J by 4 bases, 5 bases remained unmatched. The V gene's germline CDR1 is MNHEY and CDR2 SVGAGI. The CDR3 DNA sequence: TGTGCCAGCAGTTATCAGCGGGGGAGATACAATGAGCAGTTCTTC. Translated, it gives CASSYQRGRYNEQFF.

The chain joins TRBV5-1 to TRBJ1-2, with D perhaps matching TRBD1 (5 bases). V was cut by 5 bases and J by 4 bases, with 15 bases left in between. This CDR3 has 14 amino acids. CDR1 is SGHRS, CDR2 YFSETQ, per germline. The CDR3 DNA sequence: TGCGCCAGCAGGATGATATCAGGGATCTATGGCTACACCTTC. Its protein product is CASRMISGIYGYTF.

V and J are TRBV19 and TRBJ1-1; the D gene is possibly TRBD1 (6 bases). Deletions cut 2 bases from V and 8 bases from J, with 9 bases between. This CDR3 region has 12 residues. Germline CDR1 LNHDA, CDR2 SQIVND (reference sequence). CDR3 in DNA: TGTGCCAGTAGTATACAGGGGATCGAAGCTTTCTTT. The encoded protein is CASSIQGIEAFF.

The chain is built from TRBV19 and TRBJ2-7; 7 bases align to TRBD2. After removal of 1 base from V and 1 base from J, the junction contained 1 base not matched to a gene. The CDR3 extends over 14 amino acids. Germline V gene sequence: CDR1 LNHDA, CDR2 SQIVND (reference sequence). The chain's CDR3 is CASSIGAGSYEQYF. DNA for the CDR3: TGTGCCAGTAGTATAGGAGCGGGGTCCTACGAGCAGTACTTC.

The chain joins TRBV25-1 to TRBJ1-2; D is undetermined. Germline loops: CDR1 MGHDK, CDR2 SYGVNS. The length of the CDR3 is 14 residues. The V and J ends lost 2 bases and 3 bases respectively, with 10 bases between them. The DNA for the CDR3 is TGTGCCAGCAGTGAAGGGAGTGTGGACTATGGCTACACCTTC. Protein product: CASSEGSVDYGYTF.

This rearrangement joins TRBV11-2 to TRBJ2-1, with 9 bases identical to TRBD2. Looked up from germline, CDR1 is SGHAT and CDR2 is FQNNGV. Losses at the gene ends were 7 bases for V and 2 bases for J; bases not matched to a gene: 12. There are 17 residues in the CDR3. The CDR3 nucleotides are TGTGCCAGCACCCCACCCCTCGTAGCGGGGGCCTACAATGAGCAGTTCTTC. Translation: CASTPPLVAGAYNEQFF.

The V gene is TRBV7-9, the J gene TRBJ2-1; possible D gene TRBD2, 6 bases. CDR1 SEHNR and CDR2 FQNEAQ come from the germline V gene (reference sequence). Trimming left V 1 base short and J 6 bases short, with 13 bases between. This CDR3 is 15 amino acids long. The CDR3 DNA sequence: TGTGCCAGCAGCTTAGTGTCGGGAGCGTTCAATGAGCAGTTCTTC. Residues: CASSLVSGAFNEQFF.

The chain couples TRBV5-8 to TRBJ1-1, with no clear D. Germline loops: CDR1 SGHTS, CDR2 YDEGEE. The CDR3 runs to 14 residues. The V end was cut by 0 bases, the J end by 0 bases, with 6 bases between. CDR3 nucleotides: TGTGCCAGCAGCTTGGATAACATGAACACTGAAGCTTTCTTT. Its translation: CASSLDNMNTEAFF.

This clone was observed a single time. The rearrangement uses TRBV19 and TRBJ2-7, with 10 bases lining up with TRBD1. CDR1 and CDR2 (germline): LNHDA, SQIVND (reference sequence). V shed 4 bases, J shed 5 bases, and the junction held 11 bases outside the gene matches. The CDR3 is 16 amino acids. CDR3 residues: CASSTRSTGGINEQYF. CDR3 in DNA: TGTGCCAGTAGTACGCGGTCGACAGGGGGCATTAACGAGCAGTACTTC.

In its sample, this clone was seen a few times. CDR3 region: CASSEYFGRTDSPLHF. Here the CDR3 DNA reads TGTGCCAGCAGTGAATATTTCGGCAGGACAGATTCACCCCTCCACTTT. This chain uses TRBV6-1 with TRBJ1-6; D perhaps matches TRBD1 (6 bases). The V end was cut by 2 bases, the J end by 8 bases, with 16 bases between. This CDR3 is built from 16 residues. Germline CDR1 and CDR2: MNHNS and SASEGT.

This sequence joins TRBV18 and TRBJ1-1; D is possibly TRBD1 (5 bases). V was cut by 1 base and J by 6 bases, with 9 bases left in between. CDR1 and CDR2 from the germline V gene are KGHSH and LQKENI. The CDR3 extends over 13 amino acids. The CDR3 region is CASSPQGEAEAFF. Written as DNA, the CDR3 is TGTGCCAGCTCACCACAAGGGGAGGCTGAAGCTTTCTTT.

This sequence joins TRBV5-1 and TRBJ2-6, with no clear D. Germline CDR1 SGHRS, CDR2 YFSETQ. This CDR3 region has 16 residues. V was clipped by 2 bases and J by 0 bases, with 9 bases between them. The CDR3 DNA reads as TGCGCCAGCAGCTTTACACAGTTCTCTGGGGCCAACGTCCTGACTTTC. The encoded protein is CASSFTQFSGANVLTF.

This clone was seen just once. The chain recombines TRBV28 with TRBJ2-5, with TRBD2 matching over 7 bases. CDR3 size: 15 residues. CDR1 and CDR2 from the germline V gene are MDHEN and SYDVKM. J lost 3 bases, V lost 2 bases, and 6 bases had no gene match. The CDR3 DNA reads TGTGCCAGCAGTTTAAGGGAGGGAGGGAAAGAGACCCAGTACTTC. Its protein product is CASSLREGGKETQYF.

The rearrangement joins TRBV28 to TRBJ1-1; maybe TRBD1 (6 bases). V was trimmed by 7 bases and J by 4 bases, leaving 22 bases between them. Germline CDR1 and CDR2: MDHEN and SYDVKM. The CDR3 covers 16 residues. The DNA of the CDR3 is TGTGCCAGCACAGTTTTAGGCAGGGGATCCCCCACTGAAGCTTTCTTT. Its translation: CASTVLGRGSPTEAFF.